This T cell receptor (beta chain) was obtained from a study of graft-versus-host responses after intestinal transplantation. Sequencing was performed with immunoSEQ multiplex PCR; in TCRdb, only in-frame clones are kept and a portion is missing. The sample holds around 88,000 clones, roughly four fifths seen once. Between the trimmed V and J ends, which lost 5 bases and 4 bases, there was a span of 5 bases. Germline CDR1 is LNHDA and CDR2 is SQIVND (reference sequence). There are 11 residues in the CDR3. As to this clone: The target antigen is unknown.

The source material was unstimulated CD8+ T cells sorted from spleen or lymph node cells, sampled before intestinal transplant. The sequence was obtained from a human donor who received an intestinal transplant. This chain connects TRBV19 to TRBJ1-2, with no clear D. The CDR3 reads CASSGGYGYTF. In DNA, the CDR3 is TGTGCCAGTAGTGGCGGCTATGGCTACACCTTC.